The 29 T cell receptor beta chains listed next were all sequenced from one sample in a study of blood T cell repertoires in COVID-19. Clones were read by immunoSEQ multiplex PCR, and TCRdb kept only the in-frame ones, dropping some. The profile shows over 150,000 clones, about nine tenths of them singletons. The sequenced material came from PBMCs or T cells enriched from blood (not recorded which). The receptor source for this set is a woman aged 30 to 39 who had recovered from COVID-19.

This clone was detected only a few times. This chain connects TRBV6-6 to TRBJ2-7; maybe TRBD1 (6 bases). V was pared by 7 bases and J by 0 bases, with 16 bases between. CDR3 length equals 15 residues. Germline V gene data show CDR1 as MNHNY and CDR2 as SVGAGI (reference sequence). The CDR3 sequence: CASTPARGYSYEQYF. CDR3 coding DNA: TGTGCCAGCACCCCTGCAAGGGGGTACTCCTACGAGCAGTACTTC.

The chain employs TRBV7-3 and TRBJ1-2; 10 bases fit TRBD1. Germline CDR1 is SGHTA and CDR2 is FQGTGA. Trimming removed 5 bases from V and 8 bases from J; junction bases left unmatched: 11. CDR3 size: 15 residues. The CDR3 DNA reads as TGTGCCAGCAGCCCGGGACAGGGGAGTTTACGCGGCTACACCTTC. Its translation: CASSPGQGSLRGYTF.

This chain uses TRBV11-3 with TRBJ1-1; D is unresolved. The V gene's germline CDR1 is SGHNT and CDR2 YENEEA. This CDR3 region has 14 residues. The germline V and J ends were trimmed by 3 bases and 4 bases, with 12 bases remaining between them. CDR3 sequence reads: CASSLSPAGTEAFF. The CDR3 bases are TGTGCCAGCAGCTTGTCCCCGGCGGGCACTGAAGCTTTCTTT.

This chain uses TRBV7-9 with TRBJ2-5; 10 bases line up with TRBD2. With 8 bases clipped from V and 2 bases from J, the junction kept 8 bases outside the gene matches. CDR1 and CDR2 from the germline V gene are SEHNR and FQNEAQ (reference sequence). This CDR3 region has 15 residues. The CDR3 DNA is TGTGCCAGCGGCCCCCGAGCGGGGGGGCAAGAGACCCAGTACTTC. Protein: CASGPRAGGQETQYF.

DNA for the CDR3: TGTGCCTGGAGCGCTAGCGGGAGTATCACAGATACGCAGTATTTT. Amino acids: CAWSASGSITDTQYF. J is TRBJ2-3 and V is TRBV30; TRBD2 aligns across 10 bases. V trimming: 3 bases; J trimming: 2 bases; junction bases outside the gene matches: 5. CDR3 length: 15 residues. Germline V gene sequence: CDR1 GTSNPN, CDR2 SVGIG (reference sequence).

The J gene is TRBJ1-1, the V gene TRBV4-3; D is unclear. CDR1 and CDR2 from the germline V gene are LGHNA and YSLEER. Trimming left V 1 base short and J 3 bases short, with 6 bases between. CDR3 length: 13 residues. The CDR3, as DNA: TGCGCCAGCAGCCAAGGCGCATACACTGAAGCTTTCTTT. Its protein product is CASSQGAYTEAFF.

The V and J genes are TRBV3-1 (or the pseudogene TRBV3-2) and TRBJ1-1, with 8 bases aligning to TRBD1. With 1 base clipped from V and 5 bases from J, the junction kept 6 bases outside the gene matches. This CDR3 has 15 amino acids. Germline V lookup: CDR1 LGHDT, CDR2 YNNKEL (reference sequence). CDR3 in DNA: TGTGCCAGCAGCCAAGCCGACAGGGGTCAGACTGAAGCTTTCTTT. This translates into CASSQADRGQTEAFF.

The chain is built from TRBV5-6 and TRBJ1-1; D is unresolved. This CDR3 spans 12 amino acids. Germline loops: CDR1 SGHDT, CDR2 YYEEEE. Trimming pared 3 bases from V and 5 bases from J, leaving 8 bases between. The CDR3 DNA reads TGTGCCAGCAGCTACGCGGGGACTGAAGCTTTCTTT. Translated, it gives CASSYAGTEAFF.

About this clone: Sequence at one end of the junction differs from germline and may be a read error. Here the CDR3 DNA reads TGCGCCAGCAACCAACGGGGGAGTTACAATGAGCAGTTCTTC. Its translation: CASNQRGSYNEQFF. V and J are TRBV4-1 and TRBJ2-1; perhaps TRBD2 as D (6 bases). Germline V lookup: CDR1 MGHRA, CDR2 YSYEKL. This CDR3 has 14 amino acids.

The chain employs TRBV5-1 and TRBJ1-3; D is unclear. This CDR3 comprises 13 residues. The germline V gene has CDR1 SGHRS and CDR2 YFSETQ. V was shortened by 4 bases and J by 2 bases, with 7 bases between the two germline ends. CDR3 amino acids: CASSLPTGNTIYF. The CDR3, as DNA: TGCGCCAGCAGCCTACCAACTGGAAACACCATATATTTT.

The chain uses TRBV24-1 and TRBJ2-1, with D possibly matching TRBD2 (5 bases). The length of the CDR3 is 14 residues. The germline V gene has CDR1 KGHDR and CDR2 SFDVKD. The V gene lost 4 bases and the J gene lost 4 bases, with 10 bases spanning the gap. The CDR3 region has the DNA TGTGCCACCAGTGACATCGGGAATTACAATGAGCAGTTCTTC. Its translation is CATSDIGNYNEQFF.

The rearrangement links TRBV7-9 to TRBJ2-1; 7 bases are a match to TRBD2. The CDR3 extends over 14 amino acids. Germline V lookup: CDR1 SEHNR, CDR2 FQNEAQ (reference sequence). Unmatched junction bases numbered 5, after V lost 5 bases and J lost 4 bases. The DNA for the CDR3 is TGTGCCAGCAGCCCAGCGGGACCTTACAATGAGCAGTTCTTC. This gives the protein CASSPAGPYNEQFF.

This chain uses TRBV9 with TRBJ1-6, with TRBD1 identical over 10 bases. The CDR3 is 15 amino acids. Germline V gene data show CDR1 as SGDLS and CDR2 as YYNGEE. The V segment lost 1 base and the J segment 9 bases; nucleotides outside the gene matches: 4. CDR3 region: CASSVRGTGVSPLHF. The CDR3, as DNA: TGTGCCAGCAGCGTAAGGGGGACAGGGGTTTCACCCCTCCACTTT.

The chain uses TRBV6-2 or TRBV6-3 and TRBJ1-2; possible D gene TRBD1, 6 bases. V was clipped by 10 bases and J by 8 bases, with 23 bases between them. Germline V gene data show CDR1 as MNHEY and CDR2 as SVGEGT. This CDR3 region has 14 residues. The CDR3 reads CAISYSPYRDGYTF. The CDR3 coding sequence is TGTGCCATCTCTTACTCTCCCTACAGGGACGGCTACACCTTC.

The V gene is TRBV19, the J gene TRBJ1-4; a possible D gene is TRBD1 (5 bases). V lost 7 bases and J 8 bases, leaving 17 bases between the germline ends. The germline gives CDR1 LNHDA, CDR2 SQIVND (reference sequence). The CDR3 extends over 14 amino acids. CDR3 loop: CASIGAGVREKLFF. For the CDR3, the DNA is TGTGCCAGTATCGGAGCGGGGGTAAGAGAAAAACTGTTTTTT.

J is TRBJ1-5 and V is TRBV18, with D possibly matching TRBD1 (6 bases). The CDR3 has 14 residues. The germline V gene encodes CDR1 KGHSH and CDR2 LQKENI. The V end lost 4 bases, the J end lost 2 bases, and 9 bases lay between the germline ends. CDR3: CASSLEGGNQPQHF. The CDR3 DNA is TGTGCCAGCTCACTTGAGGGGGGCAATCAGCCCCAGCATTTT.

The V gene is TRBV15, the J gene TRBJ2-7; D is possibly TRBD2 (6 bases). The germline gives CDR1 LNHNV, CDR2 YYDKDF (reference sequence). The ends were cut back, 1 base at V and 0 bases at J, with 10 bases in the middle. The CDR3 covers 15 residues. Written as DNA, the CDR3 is TGTGCCACCAGCAGAGGACGGGAGTACTCCTACGAGCAGTACTTC. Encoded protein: CATSRGREYSYEQYF.

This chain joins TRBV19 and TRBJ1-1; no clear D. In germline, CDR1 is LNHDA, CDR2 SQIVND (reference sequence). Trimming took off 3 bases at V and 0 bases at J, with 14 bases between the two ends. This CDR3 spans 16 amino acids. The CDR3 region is CASSIASLGVNTEAFF. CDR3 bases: TGTGCCAGTAGTATTGCTTCATTGGGCGTGAACACTGAAGCTTTCTTT.

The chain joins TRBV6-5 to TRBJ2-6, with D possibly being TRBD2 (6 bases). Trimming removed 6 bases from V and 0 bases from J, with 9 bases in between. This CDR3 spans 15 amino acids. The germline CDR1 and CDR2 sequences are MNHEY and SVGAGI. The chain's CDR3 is CASSSGGSGANVLTF. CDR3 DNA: TGTGCCAGCAGCTCCGGGGGCTCTGGGGCCAACGTCCTGACTTTC.

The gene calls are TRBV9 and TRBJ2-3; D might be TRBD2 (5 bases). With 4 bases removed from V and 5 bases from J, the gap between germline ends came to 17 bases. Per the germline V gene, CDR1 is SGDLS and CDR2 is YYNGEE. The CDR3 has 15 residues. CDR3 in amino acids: CASSPRGSAVDTQYF. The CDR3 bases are TGTGCCAGCAGCCCTCGGGGAAGCGCCGTAGATACGCAGTATTTT. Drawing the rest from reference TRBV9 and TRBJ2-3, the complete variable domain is DSGVTQTPKHLITATGQRVTLRCSPRSGDLSVYWYQQSLDQGLQFLIQYYNGEERAKGNILERFSAQQFPDLHSELNLSSLELGDSALYFCASSPRGSAVDTQYFGPGTRLTVL.

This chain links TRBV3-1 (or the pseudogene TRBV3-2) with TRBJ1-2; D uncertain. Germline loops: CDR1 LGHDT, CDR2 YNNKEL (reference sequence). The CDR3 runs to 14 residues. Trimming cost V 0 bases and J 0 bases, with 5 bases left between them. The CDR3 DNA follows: TGTGCCAGCAGCCAAGATGCGGCTAACTATGGCTACACCTTC. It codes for CASSQDAANYGYTF.

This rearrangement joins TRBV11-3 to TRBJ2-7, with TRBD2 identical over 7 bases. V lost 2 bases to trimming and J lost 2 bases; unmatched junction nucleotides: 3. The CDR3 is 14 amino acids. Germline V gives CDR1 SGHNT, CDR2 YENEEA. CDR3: CASSLSSGTYEQYF. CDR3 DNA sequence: TGTGCCAGCAGCTTATCCAGCGGGACCTACGAGCAGTACTTC.

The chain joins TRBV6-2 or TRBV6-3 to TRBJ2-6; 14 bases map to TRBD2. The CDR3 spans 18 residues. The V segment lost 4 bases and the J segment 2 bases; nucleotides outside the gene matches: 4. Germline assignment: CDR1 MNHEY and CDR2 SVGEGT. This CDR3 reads CASSLAGLAGAGANVLTF. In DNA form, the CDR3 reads TGTGCCAGCAGTTTAGCGGGACTAGCGGGAGCTGGGGCCAACGTCCTGACTTTC.

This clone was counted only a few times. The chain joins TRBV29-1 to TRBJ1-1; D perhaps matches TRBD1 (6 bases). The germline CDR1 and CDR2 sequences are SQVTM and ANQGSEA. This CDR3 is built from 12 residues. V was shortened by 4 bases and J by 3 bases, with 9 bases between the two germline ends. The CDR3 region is CSVATGYTEAFF. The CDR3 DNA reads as TGCAGCGTTGCCACAGGGTACACTGAAGCTTTCTTT.

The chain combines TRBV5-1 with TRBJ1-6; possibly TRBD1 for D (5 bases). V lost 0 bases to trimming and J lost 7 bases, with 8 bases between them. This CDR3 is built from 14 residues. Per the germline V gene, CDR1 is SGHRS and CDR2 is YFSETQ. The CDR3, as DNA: TGCGCCAGCAGCTTGGAGACAGTGAATTCACCCCTCCACTTT. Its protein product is CASSLETVNSPLHF.

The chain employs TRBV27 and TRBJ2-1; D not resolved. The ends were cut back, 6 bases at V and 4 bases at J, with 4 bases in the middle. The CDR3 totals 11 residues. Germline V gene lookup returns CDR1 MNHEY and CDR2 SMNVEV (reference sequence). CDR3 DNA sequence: TGTGCCAGCAGCTTTTACAATGAGCAGTTCTTC. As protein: CASSFYNEQFF.

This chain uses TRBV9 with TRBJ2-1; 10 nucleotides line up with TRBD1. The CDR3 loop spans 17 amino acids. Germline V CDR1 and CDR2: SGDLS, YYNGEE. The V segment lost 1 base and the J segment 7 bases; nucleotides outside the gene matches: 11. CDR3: CASSVRGGTGEGNEQFF. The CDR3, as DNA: TGTGCCAGCAGCGTAAGGGGTGGGACAGGGGAGGGTAATGAGCAGTTCTTC.

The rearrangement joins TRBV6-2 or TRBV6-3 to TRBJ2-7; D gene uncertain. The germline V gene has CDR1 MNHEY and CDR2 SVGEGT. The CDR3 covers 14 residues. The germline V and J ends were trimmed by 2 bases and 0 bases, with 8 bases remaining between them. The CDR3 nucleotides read TGTGCCAGCAGTTACGAGGCTAGCTCCTACGAGCAGTACTTC. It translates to CASSYEASSYEQYF.

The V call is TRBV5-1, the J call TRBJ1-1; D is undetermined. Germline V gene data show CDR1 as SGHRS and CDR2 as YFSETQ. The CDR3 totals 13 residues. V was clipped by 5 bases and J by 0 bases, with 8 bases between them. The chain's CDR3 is CASRWQLNTEAFF. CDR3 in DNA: TGCGCCAGCAGATGGCAGTTGAACACTGAAGCTTTCTTT.